This T cell receptor (beta chain) was recovered during a study of CD8 T cells in ankylosing spondylitis. Generation of TCR beta libraries employed quantitative 5'-RACE incorporating molecular barcodes. TCRdb used MiXCR to reprocess the 5' RACE reads, holding one entry per CDR3 protein. The table lists about 700,000 distinct CDR3 sequences, roughly 19% of them singletons, with around 19% in the top ten. This clonotype was seen more than once but under ten times. Antigen unknown. CDR1 and CDR2 from the germline V gene are MNHEY and SMNVEV (reference sequence). This CDR3 contains 16 residues. The ends lost 0 bases at V and 8 bases at J; junction bases unmatched: 9. Study-wide results and caveats: A number of the motif variants had already been described in reactive arthritis synovial fluid and blood. Significant enrichment of disease-linked clones was reported in matched ankylosing spondylitis synovial fluid. Ankylosing spondylitis blood seemed to carry a telltale TCR beta motif made of about 8 highly homologous variants.

The sequence came from a male donor with ankylosing spondylitis. The chain is built from TRBV27 and TRBJ2-1; 8 nucleotides agree with TRBD2. Sequencing was done on a sample of blood, either unsorted or a sorted T cell fraction (not recorded which). The DNA for the CDR3 is TGTGCCAGCAGTTTATCGTTTGGCCGGGAGGGGTATGAGCAGTTCTTC. Translation: CASSLSFGREGYEQFF.